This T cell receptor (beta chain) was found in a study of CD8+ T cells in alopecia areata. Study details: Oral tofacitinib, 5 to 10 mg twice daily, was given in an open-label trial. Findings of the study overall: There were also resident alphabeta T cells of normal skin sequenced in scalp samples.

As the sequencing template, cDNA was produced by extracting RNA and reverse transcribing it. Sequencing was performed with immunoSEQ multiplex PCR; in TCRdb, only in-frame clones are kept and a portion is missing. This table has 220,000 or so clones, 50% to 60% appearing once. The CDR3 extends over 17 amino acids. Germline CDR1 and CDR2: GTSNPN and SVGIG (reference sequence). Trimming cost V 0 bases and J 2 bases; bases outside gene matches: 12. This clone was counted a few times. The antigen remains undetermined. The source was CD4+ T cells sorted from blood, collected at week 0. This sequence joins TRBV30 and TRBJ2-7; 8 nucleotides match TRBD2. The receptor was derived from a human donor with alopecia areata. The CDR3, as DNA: TGTGCCTGGAGTGTACGAGGATCGCTAGCGGGTACCTACGAGCAGTACTTC. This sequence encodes CAWSVRGSLAGTYEQYF.